This TCR beta chain came from a study of sequential checkpoint blockade in melanoma. At the level of the study: Patients were randomized 1:1 to nivolumab-then-ipilimumab or ipilimumab-then-nivolumab first-line. Twenty-two patients had tumor biopsies before treatment and at week 13. The study's findings and limits: Response in arm A was associated with pretreatment TIL clonality. T-cell fraction and clonality followed PD-L1 and CD8+ counts, not mutational load.

The treatment was: randomized to nivolumab then ipilimumab (arm A) or the reverse (arm B). A word on this clone: The antigen is unknown.

Sequenced by immunoSEQ multiplex PCR; TCRdb stores in-frame clones only, minus some. The repertoire holds roughly 9,100 clones, with about 23% as singletons. Per the germline V gene, CDR1 is MDHEN and CDR2 is SYDVKM. V gave up 5 bases and J gave up 7 bases; unmatched junction bases: 12. The CDR3 covers 16 residues. This material consisted of tumor tissue (inferred from file names), taken from a patient given nivolumab and ipilimumab in sequence. The rearrangement links TRBV28 to TRBJ1-1, with TRBD1 matching over 11 bases. This TCR derives from a human donor with melanoma. CDR3 region: CASSPIRTGGLVEAFF. The CDR3 DNA is TGTGCCAGCAGTCCCATACGGACAGGGGGCTTAGTTGAAGCTTTCTTT.